The entry that follows covers one T cell receptor (beta chain) sequence. Its antigen remains unidentified. The data were obtained in a study of T cell responses to AZD1222 COVID-19 vaccine. General study points: Donors were largely white British and mainly female; clonal diversity was possibly underestimated.

The V and J ends lost 8 bases and 0 bases respectively, with 10 bases between them. Germline values: CDR1 SGHVS, CDR2 FQNEAQ. The CDR3 has 14 residues. Method: immunoSEQ multiplex PCR; TCRdb's copy keeps in-frame clones and lacks some. The sample lists about 120,000 clones, more than 85% seen once, with 5% in the top ten. The clonotype was recovered from an adult who received the AZD1222 COVID-19 vaccine. The sequencing used peripheral blood, collected 28 days after the second AZD1222 dose. The rearrangement joins TRBV7-8 to TRBJ2-2; D unresolved. CDR3 coding DNA: TGTGCCAGCCATAACAGCCCGAACACCGGGGAGCTGTTTTTT. This translates into CASHNSPNTGELFF.